Listed below are T cell receptor beta chains from one sample, sequenced in a study of blood T cell repertoires in COVID-19. Profiled with immunoSEQ multiplex PCR; TCRdb holds only in-frame clones, not every one. The data contain fewer than 300,000 clones, 90% to 95% of them seen just once; the ten biggest clones take up 2% to 2.5%. The sequencing sample was made of peripheral blood. The receptors derive from a woman in her 30s with COVID-19, enrolled during active disease. The CDR3 runs from the conserved cysteine through the conserved F or W. D genes are given only for firm matches.

len: 15; d_gene: -; v_gene: TRBV27; CDR3aa: CANSPGHKFTDTQYF
len: 16; d_gene: -; v_gene: TRBV19; CDR3aa: CASSVSGTLSSYEQYF
len: 15; d_gene: -; v_gene: TRBV29-1; CDR3aa: CSVEDVPGGGGGYTF
len: 13; d_gene: -; v_gene: TRBV7-6; CDR3aa: CASSSGQPNGYTF
len: 13; d_gene: -; v_gene: TRBV27; CDR3aa: CASSQLSRHEQFF
len: 15; d_gene: -; v_gene: TRBV7-2; CDR3aa: CASSTRTLSNYGYTF
len: 14; d_gene: -; v_gene: TRBV6-5; CDR3aa: CAATSPESSYEQYF
len: 15; d_gene: TRBD2; v_gene: TRBV3-1/TRBV3-2; CDR3aa: CASSQGLANGDEQFF
len: 15; d_gene: -; v_gene: TRBV2; CDR3aa: CASSPLIDGSYGYTF
len: 12; d_gene: -; v_gene: TRBV11-2; CDR3aa: CASSTLGQEAFF
len: 11; d_gene: -; v_gene: TRBV28; CDR3aa: CASSLKRPQHF
len: 17; d_gene: TRBD1; v_gene: TRBV11-2; CDR3aa: CASSSSDRGLLDSPLHF
len: 13; d_gene: -; v_gene: TRBV28; CDR3aa: CASSFGGTQPQHF
len: 17; d_gene: -; v_gene: TRBV19; CDR3aa: CASSIPEWRRASRELFF
len: 17; d_gene: TRBD2; v_gene: TRBV5-1; CDR3aa: CASSPRLAGGPEETQYF
len: 21; d_gene: TRBD2; v_gene: TRBV4-2; CDR3aa: CASSPGRRPGLAGVSYNEQFF
len: 18; d_gene: TRBD2; v_gene: TRBV3-1/TRBV3-2; CDR3aa: CASSQDGGTSGSYNEQFF
len: 18; d_gene: TRBD2; v_gene: TRBV3-1/TRBV3-2; CDR3aa: CASSHHRGSGNSQETQYF
len: 12; d_gene: -; v_gene: TRBV2; CDR3aa: CASRVSGNTIYF
len: 15; d_gene: -; v_gene: TRBV5-1; CDR3aa: CASSLVTDPGSGYTF